The 25 T cell receptor beta chains in this list originate from one sample, sequenced in a study of T cell responses to AZD1222 COVID-19 vaccine. Libraries were prepared by immunoSEQ multiplex PCR; TCRdb keeps only in-frame clonotypes and omits some of them. The sample has approximately 150,000 clones, 94% seen once. The sample here was peripheral blood, taken 28 days after the second AZD1222 dose. These receptors all stem from an adult who received the AZD1222 COVID-19 vaccine.

CDR3 sequence: CASSVEPGTTSFYEQYF. CDR3 nucleotide sequence: TGTGCCAGCAGCGTCGAACCCGGGACTACCTCCTTTTACGAGCAGTACTTC. J is TRBJ2-7 and V is TRBV9; 7 nucleotides match TRBD2. Germline lookup yields CDR1 SGDLS and CDR2 YYNGEE. V lost 2 bases, J lost 4 bases, and 15 bases stayed unmatched. CDR3 length equals 17 residues.

This sequence joins TRBV28 and TRBJ1-1; TRBD1 might be the D (6 bases). With 2 bases removed from V and 6 bases from J, the gap between germline ends came to 13 bases. The CDR3 has 14 amino acids. Germline V CDR1 and CDR2: MDHEN, SYDVKM. The CDR3: CASSLRQAFAEAFF. CDR3 coding DNA: TGTGCCAGCAGTTTAAGACAGGCCTTCGCTGAAGCTTTCTTT.

The chain couples TRBV30 to TRBJ2-1; TRBD1 or TRBD2 may be the D gene (5 bases each). CDR3 length: 14 residues. CDR1 is GTSNPN, CDR2 SVGIG, per germline (reference sequence). V lost 5 bases to trimming and J lost 4 bases, with 15 bases between them. The CDR3 region is CAWGFGTPYNEQFF. The CDR3 DNA reads TGTGCCTGGGGCTTCGGGACCCCTTACAATGAGCAGTTCTTC.

This clone showed up just once. The chain employs TRBV19 and TRBJ1-1; 12 bases map to TRBD1. The CDR3 loop spans 14 amino acids. Germline CDR1 LNHDA, CDR2 SQIVND (reference sequence). With V trimmed by 2 bases and J by 10 bases, 5 bases remained unmatched. CDR3 amino acids: CASSIRGQGATAFF. DNA of the CDR3: TGTGCCAGTAGTATACGGGGACAGGGGGCCACAGCTTTCTTT.

The chain recombines TRBV18 with TRBJ1-4, with a weak D call TRBD1 (5 bases). The CDR3 sequence is 14 residues long. V was clipped by 3 bases and J by 7 bases, with 12 bases between them. The germline CDR1 and CDR2 sequences are KGHSH and LQKENI. The CDR3 reads CASSPDSWSEKLFF. The CDR3 DNA sequence: TGTGCCAGCTCACCCGACAGCTGGAGTGAAAAACTGTTTTTT.

The chain uses TRBV4-1 and TRBJ2-7; D unresolved. The CDR3 has 15 amino acids. V was shortened by 5 bases and J by 2 bases, with 16 bases between the two germline ends. Germline V gene data show CDR1 as MGHRA and CDR2 as YSYEKL. This CDR3 reads CASSNKSFTPYEQYF. Written as DNA, the CDR3 is TGCGCCAGCAGCAATAAGAGTTTCACCCCCTACGAGCAGTACTTC.

This clone was seen just once. V is TRBV28 and J is TRBJ2-2, with no clear D. The germline V gene encodes CDR1 MDHEN and CDR2 SYDVKM. This CDR3 is built from 12 residues. The V gene lost 4 bases and the J gene lost 2 bases, with 2 bases spanning the gap. CDR3 loop: CASSSNTGELFF. DNA for the CDR3: TGTGCCAGCAGTTCAAACACCGGGGAGCTGTTTTTT.

This rearrangement joins TRBV11-3 to TRBJ2-3; the D gene is possibly TRBD1 (6 bases). V lost 5 bases, J lost 4 bases, and 19 bases lay in between. The CDR3 contains 16 residues. Germline V gives CDR1 SGHNT, CDR2 YENEEA. The CDR3 DNA reads as TGTGCCAGCAGCGACGGATCTGCGACAGGAGCAGATACGCAGTATTTT. Its translation: CASSDGSATGADTQYF.

The genes are TRBV7-6 and TRBJ1-5; D is unclear. The length of the CDR3 is 15 residues. V was trimmed by 3 bases and J by 1 base, leaving 10 bases between them. In germline, CDR1 is SGHVS, CDR2 FNYEAQ. The CDR3 nucleotides are TGTGCCAGCAGCTTGTCACCAGCCAGCAATCAGCCCCAGCATTTT. Translating gives CASSLSPASNQPQHF.

V gene TRBV28 combines with J gene TRBJ1-1; D unclear. CDR1 is MDHEN, CDR2 SYDVKM, per germline. V lost 7 bases and J 6 bases, leaving 15 bases between the germline ends. The CDR3 totals 13 residues. The CDR3 sequence: CASTTNNRAEAFF. In DNA form, the CDR3 reads TGTGCCAGCACCACAAATAACCGGGCTGAAGCTTTCTTT.

The chain joins TRBV6-5 to TRBJ1-4; D is possibly TRBD1 (6 bases). Trimming left V 5 bases short and J 5 bases short, with 12 bases between. Germline-derived CDR1 and CDR2 are MNHEY and SVGAGI. The CDR3 is 14 residues long. The CDR3 here is CASSIDRRNEKLFF. The CDR3 DNA reads as TGTGCCAGCAGTATTGACAGGCGAAATGAAAAACTGTTTTTT.

This clone has only one observation. V and J are TRBV23-1 and TRBJ2-7; TRBD2 is a possible D gene (5 bases). TRBV23-1 is an ORF, and what it does is uncertain. The CDR3 is made up of 16 amino acids. V was pared by 3 bases and J by 9 bases, with 24 bases between. This chain's CDR3 is CASSQRAAYRPEGQYF. The CDR3, as DNA: TGCGCCAGCAGTCAGAGGGCAGCTTATCGGCCCGAGGGGCAGTACTTC.

The chain has TRBV27 and TRBJ1-6; D not resolved. CDR3 length equals 15 residues. The germline V gene has CDR1 MNHEY and CDR2 SMNVEV (reference sequence). The V gene lost 4 bases and the J gene lost 3 bases, with 10 bases spanning the gap. The CDR3 here is CASSYRTGYNSPLHF. The CDR3 nucleotides are TGTGCCAGCAGTTATAGGACGGGCTATAATTCACCCCTCCACTTT.

The chain combines TRBV5-4 with TRBJ2-7; D is perhaps TRBD1 or TRBD2 (5 bases each). The V and J ends lost 7 bases and 2 bases respectively, with 16 bases between them. In germline, CDR1 is SGHNT, CDR2 YYREEE (reference sequence). The CDR3 runs to 14 residues. The CDR3 region is CASSAGAVAYEQYF. Written as DNA, the CDR3 is TGTGCCAGCTCCGCCGGGGCGGTTGCCTACGAGCAGTACTTC. The full variable domain, in which reference TRBV5-4 and TRBJ2-7 provide the parts outside the CDR3, is ETGVTQSPTHLIKTRGQQVTLRCSSQSGHNTVSWYQQALGQGPQFIFQYYREEENGRGNFPPRFSGLQFPNYSSELNVNALELDDSALYLCASSAGAVAYEQYFGPGTRLTVT.

Turning to this clone: This same CDR3 is encoded by further DNA sequences in the sample. This chain uses TRBV28 with TRBJ1-2; D not certain. Germline V gives CDR1 MDHEN, CDR2 SYDVKM. The CDR3 covers 11 residues. Trimming removed 2 bases from V and 3 bases from J, with 1 base in between. The CDR3 nucleotides are TGTGCCAGCAGTTTAGACTATGGCTACACCTTC. Translated, it gives CASSLDYGYTF.

This chain links TRBV7-9 with TRBJ1-2; weak D call: TRBD1 (5 bases). V was cut by 5 bases and J by 4 bases, with 11 bases left in between. Per germline, CDR1 SEHNR and CDR2 FQNEAQ (reference sequence). CDR3 length: 13 residues. CDR3 nucleotide sequence: TGTGCCAGCAGCCCCCAGGGTGGCTATGGCTACACCTTC. It codes for CASSPQGGYGYTF. Variable domain in full (rest from reference TRBV7-9 and TRBJ1-2): DTGVSQNPRHKITKRGQNVTFRCDPISEHNRLYWYRQTLGQGPEFLTYFQNEAQLEKSRLLSDRFSAERPKGSFSTLEIQRTEQGDSAMYLCASSPQGGYGYTFGSGTRLTVV.

CDR3 bases: TGTGCCAGTAGCTCCATTTGGCAAAGTGACTTGGAGACCCAGTACTTC. Protein sequence: CASSSIWQSDLETQYF. The rearrangement links TRBV19 to TRBJ2-5; D call uncertain. CDR1 and CDR2 (germline): LNHDA, SQIVND (reference sequence). The V end was cut by 6 bases, the J end by 5 bases, with 22 bases between. This CDR3 is 16 amino acids long.

This chain joins TRBV7-9 and TRBJ2-1; TRBD2 aligns across 9 bases. The CDR3 spans 16 residues. The germline V gene has CDR1 SEHNR and CDR2 FQNEAQ (reference sequence). Unmatched junction bases numbered 10, after V lost 4 bases and J lost 6 bases. In DNA, the CDR3 is TGTGCCAGCAGCTCCCCGGGACTAGCATCGGGCAATGAGCAGTTCTTC. This gives the protein CASSSPGLASGNEQFF.

The rearrangement links TRBV19 to TRBJ1-3, with D tentatively TRBD1 (5 bases). Per the germline V gene, CDR1 is LNHDA and CDR2 is SQIVND (reference sequence). The CDR3 has 15 amino acids. V lost 6 bases to trimming and J lost 0 bases, with 12 bases between them. Here the CDR3 reads CASSLQDSSGNTIYF. CDR3 DNA sequence: TGTGCCAGTAGCTTACAGGATTCCTCTGGAAACACCATATATTTT.

The CDR3 is CASSQVITESNQPQHF. The CDR3 DNA reads TGCGCCAGCAGCCAAGTAATAACAGAAAGCAATCAGCCCCAGCATTTT. The J gene is TRBJ1-5, the V gene TRBV4-3; D uncertain. There are 16 residues in the CDR3. From germline, CDR1 is LGHNA and CDR2 YSLEER. V lost 1 base, J lost 1 base, and 11 bases lay in between.

This clone has only one observation. The gene calls are TRBV12-3 or TRBV12-4 and TRBJ1-2, with D uncertain. The CDR3 loop spans 13 amino acids. V lost 1 base and J 7 bases, leaving 10 bases between the germline ends. The CDR3 region is CASSLGQVSGYTF. The CDR3 nucleotides read TGTGCCAGCAGTTTAGGGCAGGTCAGTGGCTACACCTTC.

V is TRBV28 and J is TRBJ1-1; the D is unclear. The germline V gene has CDR1 MDHEN and CDR2 SYDVKM. V shed 7 bases and J shed 0 bases, with 9 bases lying between them. This CDR3 has 13 residues. This CDR3 is CASTLLLNTEAFF. The CDR3 DNA is TGTGCCAGCACCCTACTACTGAACACTGAAGCTTTCTTT.

The V and J genes are TRBV19 and TRBJ1-5; D not resolved. Germline values: CDR1 LNHDA, CDR2 SQIVND (reference sequence). This CDR3 has 13 residues. V dropped 7 bases and J dropped 4 bases, with 11 bases sitting between them. The CDR3 DNA reads TGTGCCAGTACGTGGCAGCATAATCAGCCCCAGCATTTT. It codes for CASTWQHNQPQHF. The full variable domain, completed using reference TRBV19 and TRBJ1-5, is DGGITQSPKYLFRKEGQNVTLSCEQNLNHDAMYWYRQDPGQGLRLIYYSQIVNDFQKGDIAEGYSVSREKKESFPLTVTSAQKNPTAFYLCASTWQHNQPQHFGDGTRLSIL.

This chain joins TRBV4-1 and TRBJ1-1; 8 nucleotides line up with TRBD1. In germline, CDR1 is MGHRA, CDR2 YSYEKL. CDR3 size: 16 residues. With 7 bases clipped from V and 0 bases from J, the junction kept 10 bases outside the gene matches. The CDR3 region has the DNA TGCGCCAGCACCCGTAGGACAGGGAAGGTGAACACTGAAGCTTTCTTT. Protein: CASTRRTGKVNTEAFF.

V is TRBV6-5 and J is TRBJ2-5; D uncertain. CDR3 length: 15 amino acids. With 0 bases removed from V and 5 bases from J, the gap between germline ends came to 13 bases. The germline gives CDR1 MNHEY, CDR2 SVGAGI. DNA of the CDR3: TGTGCCAGCAGTTACTCCCCAGGTAGTGGTGAGACCCAGTACTTC. The encoded protein is CASSYSPGSGETQYF.